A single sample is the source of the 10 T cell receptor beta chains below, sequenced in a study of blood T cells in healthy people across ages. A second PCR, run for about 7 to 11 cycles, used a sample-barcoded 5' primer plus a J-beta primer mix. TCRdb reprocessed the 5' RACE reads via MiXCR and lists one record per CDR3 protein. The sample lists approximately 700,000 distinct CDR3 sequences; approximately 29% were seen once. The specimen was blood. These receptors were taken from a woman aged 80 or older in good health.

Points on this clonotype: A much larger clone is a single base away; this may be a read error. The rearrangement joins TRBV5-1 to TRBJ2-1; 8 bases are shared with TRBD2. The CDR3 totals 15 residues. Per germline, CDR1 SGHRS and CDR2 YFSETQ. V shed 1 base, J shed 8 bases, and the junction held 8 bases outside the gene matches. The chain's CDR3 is CASSLSSGGGYEQFF. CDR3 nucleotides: TGCGCCAGCAGCTTGAGCAGCGGGGGAGGGTATGAGCAGTTCTTC.

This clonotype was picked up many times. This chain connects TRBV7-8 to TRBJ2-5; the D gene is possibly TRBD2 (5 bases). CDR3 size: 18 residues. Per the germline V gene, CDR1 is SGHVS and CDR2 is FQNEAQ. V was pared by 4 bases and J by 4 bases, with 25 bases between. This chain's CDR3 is CASSSNPRAGLSRETQYF. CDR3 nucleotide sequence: TGTGCCAGCAGCTCCAATCCCCGGGCAGGACTCTCTAGAGAGACCCAGTACTTC.

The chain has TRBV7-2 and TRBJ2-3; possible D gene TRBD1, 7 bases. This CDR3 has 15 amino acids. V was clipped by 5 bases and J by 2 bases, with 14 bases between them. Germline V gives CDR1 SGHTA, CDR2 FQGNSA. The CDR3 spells CASSPGGRATDTQYF. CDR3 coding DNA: TGTGCCAGCAGCCCAGGGGGGAGAGCCACAGATACGCAGTATTTT. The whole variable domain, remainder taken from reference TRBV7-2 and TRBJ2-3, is GAGVSQSPSNKVTEKGKDVELRCDPISGHTALYWYRQSLGQGLEFLIYFQGNSAPDKSGLPSDRFSAERTGGSVSTLTIQRTQQEDSAVYLCASSPGGRATDTQYFGPGTRLTVL.

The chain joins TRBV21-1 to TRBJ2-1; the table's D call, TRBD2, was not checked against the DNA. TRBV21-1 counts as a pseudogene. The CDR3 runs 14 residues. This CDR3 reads CASSFIRSSDEQFF. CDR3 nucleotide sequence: TGTGCCAGCAGCTTCATCAGGTCTAGCGATGAGCAGTTCTTC.

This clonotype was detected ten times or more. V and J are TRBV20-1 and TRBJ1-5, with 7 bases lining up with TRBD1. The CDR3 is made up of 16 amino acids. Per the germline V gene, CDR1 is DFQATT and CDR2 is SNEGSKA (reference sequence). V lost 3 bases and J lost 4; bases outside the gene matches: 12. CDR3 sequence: CSARATGRRWNQPQHF. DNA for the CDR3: TGCAGTGCTAGGGCGACAGGGAGGAGATGGAATCAGCCCCAGCATTTT.

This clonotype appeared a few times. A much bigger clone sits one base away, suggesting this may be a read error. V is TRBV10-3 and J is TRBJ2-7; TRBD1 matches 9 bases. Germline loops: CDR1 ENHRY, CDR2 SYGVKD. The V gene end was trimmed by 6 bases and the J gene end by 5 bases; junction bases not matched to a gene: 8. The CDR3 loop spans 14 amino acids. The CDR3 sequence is CAIREPGQGNEQYF. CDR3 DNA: TGTGCCATCAGGGAGCCGGGACAGGGCAACGAGCAGTACTTC.

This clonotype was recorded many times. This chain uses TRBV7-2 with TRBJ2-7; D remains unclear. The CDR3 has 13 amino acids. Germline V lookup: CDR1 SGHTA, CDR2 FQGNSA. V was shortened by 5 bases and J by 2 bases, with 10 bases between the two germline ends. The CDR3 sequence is CASSLDWTYEQYF. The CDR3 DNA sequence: TGTGCCAGCAGCCTAGACTGGACCTACGAGCAGTACTTC.

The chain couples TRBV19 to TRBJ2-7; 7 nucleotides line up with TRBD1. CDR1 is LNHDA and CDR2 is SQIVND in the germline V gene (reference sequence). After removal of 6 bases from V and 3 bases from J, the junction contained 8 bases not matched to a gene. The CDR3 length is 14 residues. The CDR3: CASSPRTGIYEQYF. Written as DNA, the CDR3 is TGTGCCAGTAGCCCTAGGACAGGAATCTACGAGCAGTACTTC. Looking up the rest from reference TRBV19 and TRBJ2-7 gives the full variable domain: DGGITQSPKYLFRKEGQNVTLSCEQNLNHDAMYWYRQDPGQGLRLIYYSQIVNDFQKGDIAEGYSVSREKKESFPLTVTSAQKNPTAFYLCASSPRTGIYEQYFGPGTRLTVT.

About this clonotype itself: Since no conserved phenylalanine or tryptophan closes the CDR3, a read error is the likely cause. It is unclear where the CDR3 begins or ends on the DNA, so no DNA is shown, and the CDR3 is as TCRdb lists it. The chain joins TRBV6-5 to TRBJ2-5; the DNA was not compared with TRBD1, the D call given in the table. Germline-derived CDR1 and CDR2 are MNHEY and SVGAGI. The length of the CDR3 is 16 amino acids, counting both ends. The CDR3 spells CASRPPWTLHGYTFGS.

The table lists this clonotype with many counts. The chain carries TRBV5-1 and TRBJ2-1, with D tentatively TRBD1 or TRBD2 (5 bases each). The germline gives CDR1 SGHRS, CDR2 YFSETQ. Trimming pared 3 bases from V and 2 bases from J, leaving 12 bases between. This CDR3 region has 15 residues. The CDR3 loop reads CASSSDGATYNEQFF. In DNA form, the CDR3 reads TGCGCCAGCAGCTCCGACGGGGCTACCTACAATGAGCAGTTCTTC.